This record covers a single T cell receptor beta chain. There are a few counts of this clonotype. Its antigen has not been determined. No clone much larger than this one lies a single base away; base qualities are absent. The record originates from a study of early T cells in non-severe SARS-CoV-2 infection (dated by TCRdb to the early 2020s). Regarding the research as a whole: Because TCR sequencing relied on bulk RNA taken from unsorted whole blood, pairing of alpha and beta chains was not possible.

The method was 5' RACE. Instrument on record: NextSeq 500. To correct for sequencing error and PCR bias, the TCR library protocol tagged individual cDNA molecules with unique molecular identifiers. Both TCR alpha and beta chains were sequenced, and tight co-correlation was observed between alpha and beta sequence abundances in each sample. Concerning the study's data processing: V gene, J gene and CDR3 annotation of TCR sequences was performed with Decombinator V4. Expanded TCRs were defined as changing significantly between any two time points under a Poisson model with p below 0.0001. TCR abundances were normalised to the total number of TCRs sequenced in each sample and reported as counts per million. MAIT TCRs were defined by TRAV1-2 paired with TRAJ12, TRAJ20 or TRAJ33, and iNKT TCRs by TRAV10 paired with TRAJ18. A search of VDJdb, accessed on 1 November 2021, was run for TCRs annotated to CMV, EBV and SARS-CoV-2, with TCRs annotated for multiple antigens excluded. The raw public reads went through TCRdb reprocessing: fastp at Q25, MiXCR clone calling, in-frame beta chains kept. Entries are consolidated by CDR3 protein sequence, retaining the most common genes and DNA. TCRdb, not the authors, supplied the V and J calls. The sample table shows more than 20,000 distinct CDR3 sequences, and 4.5% to 7% are seen once. The top ten clones comprise roughly 2.5% of the sample.

Beyond this particular receptor, the publication reports: VDJdb matching was skewed toward anti-spike CD8 responses and likely underestimated virus-specific expansions by missing private and CD4 specificities.

V and J are truncated by 8 bases and 8 bases respectively, leaving an intervening sequence of 10 bases. Measured from the cysteine to the phenylalanine, the CDR3 is 12 residues long. Left in the record is the CDR3 DNA by itself, 36 bases read in frame from the first base. CDR1 LNHDA and CDR2 SQIVND are derived from the germline V gene (reference sequence). This was a case-control study nested in a cohort of healthcare workers in London, UK, who had nasopharyngeal swab PCR tests and blood samples taken every week. Healthcare workers were recruited during the week of the UK lockdown, between 23 and 31 March 2020, and followed weekly for up to roughly 16 weeks.

Input material: whole blood. The rearrangement joined TRBV19 to TRBJ1-6; the D gene remains uncertain. The TCR was taken from an adult who was a healthcare worker with PCR-confirmed SARS-CoV-2 infection or an uninfected control (not recorded which). Here is the DNA: TGTGCCAGTGGGCCCCGGGATTCACCCCTCCACTTT. It is translated as CASGPRDSPLHF.